These T cell receptor beta chains were read from a single sample in a study of Ad26.COV2.S vaccination and SARS-CoV-2 variants. TCRdb keeps only in-frame clones here, not all; method: immunoSEQ multiplex PCR. The sample carries roughly 380,000 clones, approximately 87% recorded once. The material was peripheral blood, obtained in a trial of Ad26.COV2.S vaccine versus placebo. These receptors all come from a person between 18 and 65 years old who received the Ad26.COV2.S COVID-19 vaccine or a placebo. Each CDR3 is given with its conserved first and last residue. A D gene is named only where the DNA matches it firmly. Size is omitted from some rows. Given values are once, few, many or a class for expanded clones.

size	V	J	D	CDR3	DNA
.	TRBV19	TRBJ2-1	TRBD1	CASSPRTGVYEQFF	TGTGCCAGTAGCCCACGGACAGGAGTTTATGAGCAGTTCTTC
.	TRBV5-1	TRBJ2-7	.	CASRPALTRAYEQYF	TGCGCCAGCAGGCCCGCACTAACCCGTGCCTACGAGCAGTACTTC
.	TRBV9	TRBJ1-2	.	CASSVPGANYGYTF	TGTGCCAGCAGCGTACCGGGGGCGAACTATGGCTACACCTTC
.	TRBV19	TRBJ1-5	TRBD1	CASSIAGQGSHQPQHF	TGTGCCAGTAGTATAGCGGGACAGGGGTCGCATCAGCCCCAGCATTTT
.	TRBV6-5	TRBJ2-2	TRBD2	CASSYSERGRTGELFF	TGTGCCAGCAGTTACTCGGAGCGGGGACGTACCGGGGAGCTGTTTTTT
.	TRBV30	TRBJ1-1	TRBD1	CAWSVSRGLVTEAFF	TGTGCCTGGAGTGTATCCAGGGGGCTCGTTACTGAAGCTTTCTTT
.	TRBV24-1	TRBJ2-3	TRBD2	CATSDLWRGTDTQYF	TGTGCCACCAGTGATTTATGGCGGGGGACAGATACGCAGTATTTT
.	TRBV7-9	TRBJ2-2	.	CASSPRSQGPGELFF	TGTGCCAGCAGCCCCAGGTCCCAGGGACCCGGGGAGCTGTTTTTT
.	TRBV2	TRBJ2-5	TRBD2	CASSEASGGEKTQYF	TGTGCCAGCAGTGAGGCGAGCGGGGGGGAAAAGACCCAGTACTTC
.	TRBV5-1	TRBJ2-1	TRBD1	CASSNPGQGALNEQFF	TGCGCCAGCAGCAATCCGGGACAGGGGGCCCTCAATGAGCAGTTCTTC
few	TRBV5-4	TRBJ1-4	TRBD1	CASSSKGAGGTGREKLFF	TGTGCCAGCAGCAGCAAAGGCGCCGGTGGGACAGGTCGAGAAAAACTGTTTTTT
.	TRBV7-2	TRBJ2-3	.	CASSVLGGILTDTQYF	TGTGCCAGCAGCGTCCTAGGGGGGATCCTGACAGATACGCAGTATTTT
.	TRBV9	TRBJ2-7	.	CASSVVGSSYEQYF	TGTGCCAGCAGCGTAGTTGGTTCATCCTACGAGCAGTACTTC
.	TRBV7-6	TRBJ2-7	TRBD1	CASSLWDRDEQYF	TGTGCCAGCAGCTTATGGGACAGGGACGAGCAGTACTTC
.	TRBV30	TRBJ1-1	TRBD1	CAWSVLGGGAGNTEAFF	TGTGCCTGGAGTGTACTAGGAGGGGGCGCGGGTAACACTGAAGCTTTCTTT
.	TRBV29-1	TRBJ1-6	.	CSVRSDNSPLHF	TGCAGCGTTCGGAGTGATAATTCACCCCTCCACTTT
.	TRBV7-3	TRBJ2-1	.	CASSLGAAEQFF	TGTGCCAGCAGCTTGGGAGCGGCTGAGCAGTTCTTC
.	TRBV28	TRBJ2-1	.	CASSSEGPSSYNEQFF	TGTGCCAGCAGTTCTGAGGGCCCTAGCTCCTACAATGAGCAGTTCTTC
.	TRBV19	TRBJ2-2	.	CASSIGTRASGELFF	TGTGCCAGTAGTATAGGGACAAGGGCGTCCGGGGAGCTGTTTTTT
.	TRBV6-2/TRBV6-3	TRBJ2-2	TRBD2	CASSYDRRAGGPNTGELFF	TGTGCCAGCAGTTACGATCGGCGGGCGGGGGGACCGAACACCGGGGAGCTGTTTTTT
few	TRBV28	TRBJ1-1	TRBD1	CASRRTGNMNTEAFF	TGTGCCAGCAGACGGACAGGTAACATGAACACTGAAGCTTTCTTT
few	TRBV10-3	TRBJ2-7	.	CAISDSRAQYF	TGTGCCATCAGTGATTCGAGAGCGCAGTACTTC
.	TRBV5-1	TRBJ1-1	.	CASSLDQSGTENTEAFF	TGCGCCAGCAGCTTGGACCAGTCCGGGACGGAGAACACTGAAGCTTTCTTT
once	TRBV9	TRBJ1-2	.	CASSVAPDEEGLAGYGYTF	TGTGCCAGCAGCGTAGCCCCTGATGAGGAAGGTCTCGCGGGGTATGGCTACACCTTC
.	TRBV5-1	TRBJ2-5	.	CASTLTRGGMETQYF	TGCGCCAGCACCCTCACGCGTGGAGGAATGGAGACCCAGTACTTC
.	TRBV7-6	TRBJ2-1	.	CASSLSRLDEQFF	TGTGCCAGCAGCTTATCTAGACTCGATGAGCAGTTCTTC
.	TRBV4-3	TRBJ2-3	.	CASSQDRVGGADTQYF	TGCGCCAGCAGCCAAGATCGGGTCGGGGGAGCAGATACGCAGTATTTT
.	TRBV6-5	TRBJ2-7	TRBD1	CASSPGTGVYEQYF	TGTGCCAGCAGTCCCGGGACAGGGGTTTACGAGCAGTACTTC
.	TRBV5-4	TRBJ1-2	.	CASSQQEAPAGYTF	TGTGCCAGCAGCCAACAGGAGGCGCCGGCTGGCTACACCTTC
.	TRBV5-6	TRBJ1-2	.	CASSDDRYYGYTF	TGTGCCAGCAGCGACGACAGATACTATGGCTACACCTTC
.	TRBV25-1	TRBJ2-3	.	CASRSYTDTQYF	TGTGCCAGCAGATCTTACACAGATACGCAGTATTTT
.	TRBV19	TRBJ2-3	.	CASSKEATSTDTQYF	TGTGCCAGTAGTAAGGAGGCCACTAGCACAGATACGCAGTATTTT
.	TRBV30	TRBJ2-7	.	CAWSPDRSYEQYF	TGTGCCTGGAGCCCCGACAGGTCCTACGAGCAGTACTTC
large	TRBV4-2	TRBJ2-6	TRBD2	CASSQVTLAGEGANVLTF	TGTGCCAGCAGCCAAGTAACACTAGCGGGGGAGGGGGCCAACGTCCTGACTTTC
.	TRBV30	TRBJ2-7	.	CAWSVDISYEQYF	TGTGCCTGGAGTGTGGACATCTCCTACGAGCAGTACTTC
.	TRBV4-3	TRBJ2-7	.	CASSQDLSGPHEQYF	TGCGCCAGCAGCCAAGATCTTTCAGGCCCCCACGAGCAGTACTTC